The clone carrying this TCR beta chain has ten or more counts. Its matching antigen is unknown. These data come from a study of beta chain features in type 1 diabetes. Across the whole study: Regarding age, gender and cell yields, patients proved similar to healthy donors.

Sorting that relied on CD45RO/CCR7/CD25/CD127/CD95/CD27 yielded CD4+ naive, central memory, regulatory and stem cell-like memory cells. Trimming removed 2 bases from V and 1 base from J; junction bases left unmatched: 3. The CDR3 has 15 amino acids. Germline CDR1 and CDR2: SNHLY and FYNNEI. Overall study findings and caveats: Type 1 diabetes patients showed fewer insertions and more deletions at VDJ junctions. Shortening of TCRB CDR3s, moderate but significant, appeared in all four CD4+ subsets of Type 1 diabetes patients. The analysis here could not establish whether HLA type shapes TCRB rearrangement.

Since all of the isolated RNA was reverse transcribed, expressed TCRB transcripts were what got sequenced. Method: immunoSEQ multiplex PCR; TCRdb's copy keeps in-frame clones and lacks some. In the table there are about 120,000 clones, about a sixth of which are singletons. The chain is built from TRBV2 and TRBJ2-3; 7 positions agree with TRBD2. Sequenced input: central memory CD4+ T cells from blood. The TCR sequence derives from a man aged 25-40 years with type 1 diabetes. DNA of the CDR3: TGTGCCAGCAGTGAAAACAGCGGGGGCACAGATACGCAGTATTTT. It codes for CASSENSGGTDTQYF.